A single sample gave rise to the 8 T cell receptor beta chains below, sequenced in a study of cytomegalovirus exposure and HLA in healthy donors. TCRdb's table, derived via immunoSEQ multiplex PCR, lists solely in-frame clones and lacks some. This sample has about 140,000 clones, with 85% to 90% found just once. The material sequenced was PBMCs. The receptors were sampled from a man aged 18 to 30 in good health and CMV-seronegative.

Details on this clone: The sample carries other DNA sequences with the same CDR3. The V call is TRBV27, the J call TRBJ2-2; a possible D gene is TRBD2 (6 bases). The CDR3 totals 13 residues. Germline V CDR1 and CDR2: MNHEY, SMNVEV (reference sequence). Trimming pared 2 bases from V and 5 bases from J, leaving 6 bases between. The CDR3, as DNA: TGTGCCAGCAGTTTACGGGGGACCGGGGAGCTGTTTTTT. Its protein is CASSLRGTGELFF.

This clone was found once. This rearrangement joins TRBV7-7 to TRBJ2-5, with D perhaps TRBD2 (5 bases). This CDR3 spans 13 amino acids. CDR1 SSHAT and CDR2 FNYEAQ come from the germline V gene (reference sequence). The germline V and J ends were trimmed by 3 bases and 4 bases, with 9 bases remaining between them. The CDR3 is CASSLGEGETQYF. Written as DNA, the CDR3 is TGTGCCAGCAGCTTGGGAGAGGGAGAGACCCAGTACTTC.

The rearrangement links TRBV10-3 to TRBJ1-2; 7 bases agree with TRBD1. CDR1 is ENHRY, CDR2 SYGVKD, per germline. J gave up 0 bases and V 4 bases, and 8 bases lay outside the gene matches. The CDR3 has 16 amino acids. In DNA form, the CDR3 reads TGTGCCATCAGTGGCCGTGATGGGACAGCTAACTATGGCTACACCTTC. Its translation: CAISGRDGTANYGYTF.

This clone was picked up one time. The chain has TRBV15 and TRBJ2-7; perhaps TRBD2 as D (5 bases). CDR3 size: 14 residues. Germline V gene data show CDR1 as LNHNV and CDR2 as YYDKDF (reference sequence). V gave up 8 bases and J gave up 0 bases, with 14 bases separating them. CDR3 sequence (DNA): TGTGCCACCGGCCCGAGGGAAACCTCCTACGAGCAGTACTTC. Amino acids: CATGPRETSYEQYF.

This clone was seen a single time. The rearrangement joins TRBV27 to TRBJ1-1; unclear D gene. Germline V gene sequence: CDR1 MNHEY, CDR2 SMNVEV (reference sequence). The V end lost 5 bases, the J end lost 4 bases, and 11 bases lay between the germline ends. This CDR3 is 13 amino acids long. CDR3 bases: TGTGCCAGCAGTCCCCAGGCCCGCACTGAAGCTTTCTTT. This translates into CASSPQARTEAFF.

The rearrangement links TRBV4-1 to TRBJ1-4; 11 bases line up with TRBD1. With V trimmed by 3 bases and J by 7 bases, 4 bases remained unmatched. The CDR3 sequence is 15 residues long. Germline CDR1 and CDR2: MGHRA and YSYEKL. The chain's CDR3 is CASSQGQGEGEKLFF. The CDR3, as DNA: TGCGCCAGCAGCCAGGGACAGGGGGAAGGTGAAAAACTGTTTTTT.

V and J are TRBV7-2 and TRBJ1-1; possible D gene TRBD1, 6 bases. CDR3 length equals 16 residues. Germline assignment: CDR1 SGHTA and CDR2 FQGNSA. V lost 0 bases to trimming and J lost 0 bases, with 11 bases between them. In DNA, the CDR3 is TGTGCCAGCAGCTTAGCCGGACAGCTATTGAACACTGAAGCTTTCTTT. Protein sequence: CASSLAGQLLNTEAFF. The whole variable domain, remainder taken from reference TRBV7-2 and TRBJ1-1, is GAGVSQSPSNKVTEKGKDVELRCDPISGHTALYWYRQSLGQGLEFLIYFQGNSAPDKSGLPSDRFSAERTGGSVSTLTIQRTQQEDSAVYLCASSLAGQLLNTEAFFGQGTRLTVV.

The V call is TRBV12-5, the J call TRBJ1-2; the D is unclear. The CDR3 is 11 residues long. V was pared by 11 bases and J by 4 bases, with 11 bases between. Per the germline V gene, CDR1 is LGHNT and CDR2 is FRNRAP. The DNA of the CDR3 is TGTGCTCTCAACCCAGGCTATGGCTACACCTTC. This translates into CALNPGYGYTF.